This entry features one TCR beta chain sequence. Its antigen is as yet unknown. The source of the sample is a study of CD8+ T cells in alopecia areata. Study-wide points: Under tofacitinib, numerous expanded lesional clonotypes remained detectable in scalp and blood.

Trimming took 6 bases from V and 6 from J; bases not matched to a gene: 11. The CDR3 covers 15 residues. Germline CDR1 LGHNA, CDR2 YNFKEQ. Sequencing templates came from extracted RNA that was reverse transcribed into cDNA. Some clones are missing from TCRdb's copy, which holds only in-frame ones; the method was immunoSEQ multiplex PCR. The profile covers about 270,000 clones, with about 60% appearing a single time and about 0.88% taken by the ten largest. The treatment: oral pan-JAK inhibitor, 5-10 mg twice daily. It was from alopecia areata patients that lesional scalp punch biopsies and peripheral blood were collected.

The TCR was taken from a human donor with alopecia areata. This specimen was CD4+ T cells sorted from blood, taken at approximately week 51, from a patient treated with tofacitinib. The chain recombines TRBV4-2 with TRBJ1-1; 9 positions agree with TRBD1. CDR3 region: CASSHPGQGLPEAFF. The CDR3 region has the DNA TGTGCCAGCAGTCATCCGGGACAGGGTTTGCCTGAAGCTTTCTTT.